Each of the 4 T cell receptor beta chains below was sequenced from the same sample in a study of T-cell reconstitution after alpha-beta-depleted transplantation in children. Unique molecular identifiers were used to barcode this TCRbeta library. In TCRdb, the PCR reads were re-called with MiXCR into one record per CDR3 protein. The sample consists of approximately 400,000 distinct CDR3 sequences, roughly a tenth of them appearing once. The starting material was PBMCs from the stem cell graft donor, obtained from the stem cell graft. The receptors come from a human donor who donated a stem cell graft to a child with acute myeloid leukemia.

The J gene is TRBJ2-7, the V gene TRBV7-8; 7 nucleotides align to TRBD1. Germline V gene lookup returns CDR1 SGHVS and CDR2 FQNEAQ. The junction had 6 bases not matched to a gene; V was cut back by 3 bases and J by 4 bases. The CDR3 consists of 14 residues. Here the CDR3 reads CASSFAGTAYEQYV. In DNA form, the CDR3 reads TGTGCCAGCAGCTTCGCCGGGACAGCATACGAGCAGTACGTC.

CDR3 region: CSARDQDSYEQYV. CDR3 coding DNA: TGCAGTGCTAGAGATCAGGATTCCTACGAGCAGTACGTC. The J gene is TRBJ2-7, the V gene TRBV20-1, with D unclear. CDR3 length: 13 amino acids. Deletions cut 0 bases from V and 1 base from J, with 7 bases between. The germline V gene encodes CDR1 DFQATT and CDR2 SNEGSKA (reference sequence).

This clonotype was seen at least ten times. The junction departs from germline at one end; a sequencing error may be responsible. The CDR3 is CSVEDPGLAEYGQYF. CDR3 DNA: TGCAGCGTTGAAGATCCGGGACTAGCGGAGTACGGGCAGTACTTC. The rearrangement uses TRBV29-1 and TRBJ2-7; 11 bases match TRBD2. The germline V gene encodes CDR1 SQVTM and CDR2 ANQGSEA. CDR3 length: 15 amino acids.

This clonotype was seen only once. The V gene is TRBV7-9, the J gene TRBJ2-3; D gene uncertain. Germline V lookup: CDR1 SEHNR, CDR2 FQNEAQ (reference sequence). This CDR3 has 12 amino acids. Trimming removed 4 bases at V and 10 bases at J, with 12 bases between. The CDR3 nucleotides are TGTGCCAGCAGCTCCCCGGCCATGGCGCAGTATTTT. Its protein product is CASSSPAMAQYF.